What follows are 14 T cell receptor beta chains derived from one specimen sequenced in a study of OX40 agonist ivuxolimab in advanced cancers. The table came from immunoSEQ multiplex PCR; TCRdb's copy has only in-frame clones and leaves some out. The sample shows about 73,000 clones, just under 90% of them seen only once. This sample comprised CD4+ or CD8+ T cells sorted from blood, obtained in a trial of the OX40 agonist ivuxolimab. The source of these receptors is an adult with an advanced solid tumor such as melanoma, head and neck, liver or kidney cancer.

The genes are TRBV9 and TRBJ2-7, with 7 bases that match TRBD2. Germline V gene data show CDR1 as SGDLS and CDR2 as YYNGEE. The CDR3 sequence is 15 residues long. After removal of 4 bases from V and 5 bases from J, the junction contained 12 bases not matched to a gene. Written as DNA, the CDR3 is TGTGCCAGCAGCCTACAACACACCCGGGGGGACGAGCAGTACTTC. Amino acid sequence: CASSLQHTRGDEQYF.

This clone was seen just once. The chain has TRBV12-5 and TRBJ2-1, with 10 bases fitting TRBD1. The V gene end was trimmed by 1 base and the J gene end by 6 bases; junction bases not matched to a gene: 9. From germline, CDR1 is LGHNT and CDR2 FRNRAP. CDR3 length: 17 amino acids. CDR3 in DNA: TGTGCTAGTGGTTTGGACCACCGGGACAGGGGACGCAATGAGCAGTTCTTC. Protein sequence: CASGLDHRDRGRNEQFF.

The CDR3 loop is CASSIGGGGLNQPQHF. CDR3 sequence (DNA): TGTGCCAGTAGTATAGGTGGAGGGGGCCTCAATCAGCCCCAGCATTTT. This rearrangement joins TRBV19 to TRBJ1-5, with 7 nucleotides matching TRBD1. CDR1 is LNHDA and CDR2 is SQIVND in the germline V gene (reference sequence). CDR3 length: 16 amino acids. The trim removed 1 base at V and 3 bases at J, leaving 6 bases unmatched.

The CDR3 nucleotides read TGCGCCAGCAGCTTGGGGGGACAGGAAAAACTGTTTTTT. It translates to CASSLGGQEKLFF. The rearrangement links TRBV5-1 to TRBJ1-4, with 7 bases lining up with TRBD1. The germline V gene encodes CDR1 SGHRS and CDR2 YFSETQ. The CDR3 consists of 13 residues. With V trimmed by 0 bases and J by 8 bases, 1 base remained unmatched.

V usage is TRBV27 and J usage is TRBJ1-3; tentative D call: TRBD1 (5 bases). The CDR3 totals 16 residues. Trimming stripped 6 bases from V and 4 bases from J, with 19 bases between. Germline CDR1 reads MNHEY; CDR2 reads SMNVEV (reference sequence). As DNA, the CDR3 is TGTGCCAGCAGCCCCTCGGCGGGGGATAGGGGAAACACCATATATTTT. The encoded protein is CASSPSAGDRGNTIYF.

J is TRBJ1-5 and V is TRBV27; D call uncertain. CDR1 and CDR2 from the germline V gene are MNHEY and SMNVEV (reference sequence). V was clipped by 3 bases and J by 0 bases, with 9 bases between them. There are 15 residues in the CDR3. CDR3: CASSFQSPSNQPQHF. CDR3 nucleotide sequence: TGTGCCAGCAGTTTCCAGAGCCCTAGCAATCAGCCCCAGCATTTT.

This chain joins TRBV27 and TRBJ2-1; a weak D match, TRBD2 (5 bases). This CDR3 has 12 residues. Looked up from germline, CDR1 is MNHEY and CDR2 is SMNVEV (reference sequence). The germline V and J ends were trimmed by 5 bases and 7 bases, with 9 bases remaining between them. CDR3 nucleotides: TGTGCCAGCAGTGTACCGGGAAATGAGCAGTTCTTC. It translates to CASSVPGNEQFF.

The sample holds one count of this clone. This sequence joins TRBV27 and TRBJ1-1; no definite D call. The CDR3 covers 13 residues. The V gene's germline CDR1 is MNHEY and CDR2 SMNVEV (reference sequence). V was clipped by 3 bases and J by 1 base, with 6 bases between them. The DNA of the CDR3 is TGTGCCAGCAGTTTTGCCGCGAACACTGAAGCTTTCTTT. Amino acid sequence: CASSFAANTEAFF.

This chain links TRBV19 with TRBJ1-2; D is perhaps TRBD1 (5 bases). The CDR3 runs 18 residues. V lost 2 bases to trimming and J lost 3 bases, with 22 bases between them. From germline, CDR1 is LNHDA and CDR2 SQIVND (reference sequence). The CDR3 DNA is TGTGCCAGTAGTATAAGGTGGGGCGAATACTCGGTGGACTATGGCTACACCTTC. Translated: CASSIRWGEYSVDYGYTF.

This chain links TRBV9 with TRBJ2-2; D may be TRBD2 (6 bases). Germline values: CDR1 SGDLS, CDR2 YYNGEE. The germline V and J ends were trimmed by 0 bases and 0 bases, with 12 bases remaining between them. This CDR3 is built from 17 residues. The CDR3 coding sequence is TGTGCCAGCAGCGTAGTTCGGGACTCCCCGAACACCGGGGAGCTGTTTTTT. This encodes CASSVVRDSPNTGELFF. The full variable domain, completed using reference TRBV9 and TRBJ2-2, is DSGVTQTPKHLITATGQRVTLRCSPRSGDLSVYWYQQSLDQGLQFLIQYYNGEERAKGNILERFSAQQFPDLHSELNLSSLELGDSALYFCASSVVRDSPNTGELFFGEGSRLTVL.

The J gene is TRBJ2-3, the V gene TRBV7-6; 10 bases map to TRBD2. The ends lost 5 bases at V and 7 bases at J; junction bases unmatched: 12. CDR1 SGHVS and CDR2 FNYEAQ come from the germline V gene. This CDR3 spans 16 amino acids. CDR3 sequence (DNA): TGTGCCAGCAGCATTGGACGTAGCGGGAGGCTAAATACGCAGTATTTT. Its protein is CASSIGRSGRLNTQYF. The full variable domain, with the rest looked up from reference TRBV7-6 and TRBJ2-3, is GAGVSQSPRYKVTKRGQDVALRCDPISGHVSLYWYRQALGQGPEFLTYFNYEAQQDKSGLPNDRFSAERPEGSISTLTIQRTEQRDSAMYRCASSIGRSGRLNTQYFGPGTRLTVL.

The chain recombines TRBV27 with TRBJ2-1, with a tentative D call TRBD2 (7 bases). Germline V gives CDR1 MNHEY, CDR2 SMNVEV (reference sequence). The CDR3 contains 14 residues. Trimming removed 6 bases from V and 4 bases from J, with 13 bases in between. The CDR3: CASRKGGVYNEQFF. The CDR3 nucleotides read TGTGCCAGCAGAAAAGGGGGGGTTTACAATGAGCAGTTCTTC.

The V and J genes are TRBV9 and TRBJ1-1; TRBD1 aligns across 10 bases. J gave up 5 bases and V 5 bases, and 6 bases lay outside the gene matches. Germline V gives CDR1 SGDLS, CDR2 YYNGEE. The CDR3 contains 14 residues. The CDR3 reads CASRRGTGVTEAFF. The CDR3 bases are TGTGCCAGCAGAAGAGGGACAGGGGTTACTGAAGCTTTCTTT.

V gene TRBV5-6 combines with J gene TRBJ2-3; 7 bases match TRBD2. Germline V gene sequence: CDR1 SGHDT, CDR2 YYEEEE. This CDR3 is built from 14 residues. The V and J ends lost 2 bases and 2 bases, in that order; junction bases with no gene match: 2. CDR3 DNA: TGTGCCAGCAGCTTAGCGGGGCTCACAGATACGCAGTATTTT. Protein sequence: CASSLAGLTDTQYF.